These T cell receptor beta chains were read from a single sample in a study of response to subunit inactivated influenza vaccine. Each CDR3 protein gets one entry after TCRdb re-called the RT-PCR reads with MiXCR. There are about 520,000 distinct CDR3 sequences in the sample; less than 7.5% occur only once, and around 12% lies in the top ten. The specimen comprised PBMCs from blood, sampled roughly 24 months after vaccination. Receptors were obtained from a man aged 50-75 years who received an inactivated influenza vaccine. The CDR3 runs from the conserved cysteine through the conserved F or W. A D gene is named only where the DNA matches it firmly. For some rows the clone size is stated as once, few or many, or as a class when expanded; others skip it.

j_gene,d_gene,v_gene,abundance,CDR3nt,CDR3aa
TRBJ2-1,.,TRBV4-2,few,TGTGCCAGCAGCCAATCATCGGGCCTAGCGAACAATGAGCAGTTCTTC,CASSQSSGLANNEQFF
TRBJ2-1,TRBD2,TRBV12-3/TRBV12-4,.,TGTGCCAGCACCAGGTCGGGAGGGGCGGATGAGCAGTTCTTC,CASTRSGGADEQFF
TRBJ2-2,.,TRBV7-2,many,TGTGCCAGCAGCTCGCAGGGGGGAACCGGGGAGCTGTTTTTT,CASSSQGGTGELFF
TRBJ2-7,.,TRBV12-3/TRBV12-4,.,TGTGCCAGCCAGCGCGTGGACTACGAGCAGTACTTC,CASQRVDYEQYF
TRBJ1-2,.,TRBV28,few,TGTGCCAGCAGTGAAACTCCGCCCGAGAACTATGGCTACACCTTC,CASSETPPENYGYTF
TRBJ1-6,TRBD1,TRBV19,.,TGTGCCAGTAGTATTTACTACAAGACAGGGGCGATCTATCATTCACCCCTCCACTTT,CASSIYYKTGAIYHSPLHF
TRBJ1-2,.,TRBV6-6,.,TGTGCCAGCAGTACCACAGCCCCATGGCGCTACACCTTC,CASSTTAPWRYTF
TRBJ2-1,TRBD2,TRBV7-9,.,TGTGCCAGCAGCTTAGCTAGCGGGAGGCGCAATGAGCAGTTCTTC,CASSLASGRRNEQFF
TRBJ2-7,TRBD2,TRBV28,many,TGTGCCAGCAGTATAGCGGGCCCCTACGAGCAGTACTTC,CASSIAGPYEQYF
TRBJ2-4,.,TRBV6-2/TRBV6-3,many,TGTGCCAGCAGTTCCGCCCTTGGGGGAGTGGAGACCAAAAACATTCAGTACTTC,CASSSALGGVETKNIQYF
TRBJ2-7,.,TRBV6-5,.,TGTGCCAGCAGTTACGAACAGGTGGCCCACGAGCAGTACTTC,CASSYEQVAHEQYF
TRBJ2-5,.,TRBV21-1,many,TGCCACCCCGGGGGGCGTTTTCAAGAGACCCAGTACTTC,CHPGGRFQETQYF
TRBJ2-7,.,TRBV10-3,few,TGTGCCATCAGTGACAAATCTAGCTACGAGCAGTACTTC,CAISDKSSYEQYF
TRBJ2-1,TRBD2,TRBV7-2,.,TGTGCCAGCAGCTTAGCGGCGACTAGCTTCAATGAGCGGTTCTTC,CASSLAATSFNERFF
TRBJ2-7,.,TRBV6-2/TRBV6-3,few,TGTGCCAGCAGTTACATGGGGGGTCGGTACGAGCAGTACTTC,CASSYMGGRYEQYF
TRBJ1-2,.,TRBV4-3,few,TGCGCCAGCAGCCAAGTACACAGGGTCTTTCATGGCTACACCTTC,CASSQVHRVFHGYTF
TRBJ2-1,TRBD1,TRBV29-1,.,TGCAGCGTGGAGGGGACAGGAACGTCCTACAATGAGCAGTTCTTC,CSVEGTGTSYNEQFF
TRBJ1-5,TRBD1,TRBV7-9,few,TGTGCCAGCAGCCGAGCCTGGGACAGGGACAATCAGCCCCAGCATTTT,CASSRAWDRDNQPQHF
TRBJ2-7,.,TRBV12-3/TRBV12-4,.,TGTGCCAGCAGCAGGGACGGCTTTACCTACGAGCAGTACTTC,CASSRDGFTYEQYF
TRBJ2-1,TRBD1,TRBV2,many,TGTGCCAGCAGTGGGACAGGATACAATGAGCAGTTCTTC,CASSGTGYNEQFF
TRBJ2-1,TRBD1,TRBV12-3/TRBV12-4,.,TGTGCCAGCAGCTACACCGGGACAGGGGTCGATGAGCAGTTCTTC,CASSYTGTGVDEQFF
TRBJ2-1,TRBD2,TRBV11-2,few,TGTGCCAGCAGCTTAGTCCAGTCTAGCGGCCTTATCAACAATGAGCAGTTCTTC,CASSLVQSSGLINNEQFF
TRBJ2-2,TRBD2,TRBV6-2/TRBV6-3,.,TGTGCCAGCAGCCAAACCTCGATGCTAGCGGTTAGGTCCGGGGAGCTGTTTTTT,CASSQTSMLAVRSGELFF
TRBJ1-3,.,TRBV3-1,many,TGTGCCAGCAGCTCTTTCGGGACAACCTCTGGAAACACCATATATTTT,CASSSFGTTSGNTIYF